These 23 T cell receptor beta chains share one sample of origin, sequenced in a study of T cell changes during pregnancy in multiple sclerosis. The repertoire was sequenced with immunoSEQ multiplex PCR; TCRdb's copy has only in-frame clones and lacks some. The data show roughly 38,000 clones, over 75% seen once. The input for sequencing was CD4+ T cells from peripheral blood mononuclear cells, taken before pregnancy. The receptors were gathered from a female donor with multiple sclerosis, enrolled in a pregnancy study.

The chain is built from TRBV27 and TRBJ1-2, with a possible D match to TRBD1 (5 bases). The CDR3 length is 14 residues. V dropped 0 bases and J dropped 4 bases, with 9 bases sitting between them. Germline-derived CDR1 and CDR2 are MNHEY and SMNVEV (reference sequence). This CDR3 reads CASSLSMGLYGYTF. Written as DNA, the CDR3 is TGTGCCAGCAGTTTATCTATGGGACTCTATGGCTACACCTTC.

The CDR3 coding sequence is TGTGCCAGCAGTAGAGGAGGGTCGGGAGGGGATACGCAGTATTTT. Protein: CASSRGGSGGDTQYF. The gene calls are TRBV6-1 and TRBJ2-3; TRBD2 aligns across 8 bases. Per the germline V gene, CDR1 is MNHNS and CDR2 is SASEGT. The CDR3 is 15 amino acids. Trimming at V came to 5 bases and at J to 6 bases, leaving 10 bases not matched to a gene.

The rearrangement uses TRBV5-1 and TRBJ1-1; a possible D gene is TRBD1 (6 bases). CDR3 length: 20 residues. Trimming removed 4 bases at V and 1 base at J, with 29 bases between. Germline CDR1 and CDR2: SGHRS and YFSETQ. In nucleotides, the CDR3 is TGCGCCAGCAGCATGCCAGAAGGACAGTACGGATCCGGGTGGAACACTGAAGCTTTCTTT. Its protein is CASSMPEGQYGSGWNTEAFF.

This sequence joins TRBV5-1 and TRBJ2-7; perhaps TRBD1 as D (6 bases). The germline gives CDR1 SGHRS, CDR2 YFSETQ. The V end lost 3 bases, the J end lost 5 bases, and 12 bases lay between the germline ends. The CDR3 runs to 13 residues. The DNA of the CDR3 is TGCGCCAGCAGCTGGGACACCCAGAACGAGCAGTACTTC. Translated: CASSWDTQNEQYF.

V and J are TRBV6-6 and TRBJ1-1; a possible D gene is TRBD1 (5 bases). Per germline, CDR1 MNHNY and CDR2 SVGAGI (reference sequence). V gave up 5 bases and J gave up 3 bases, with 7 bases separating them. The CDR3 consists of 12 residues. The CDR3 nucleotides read TGTGCCAGCAGTAGGGGTTACACTGAAGCTTTCTTT. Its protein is CASSRGYTEAFF.

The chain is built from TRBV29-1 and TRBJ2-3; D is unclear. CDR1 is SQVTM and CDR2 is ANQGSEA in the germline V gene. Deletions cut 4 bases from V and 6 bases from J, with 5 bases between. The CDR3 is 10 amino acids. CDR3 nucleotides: TGCAGCGTTGGTAGCGATACGCAGTATTTT. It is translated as CSVGSDTQYF.

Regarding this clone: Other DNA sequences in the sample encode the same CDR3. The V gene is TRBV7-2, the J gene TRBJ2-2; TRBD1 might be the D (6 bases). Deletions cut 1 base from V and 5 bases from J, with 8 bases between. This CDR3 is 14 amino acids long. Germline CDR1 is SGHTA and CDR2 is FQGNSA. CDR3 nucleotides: TGTGCCAGCAGCTTAGGGCAGGGGACCGGGGAGCTGTTTTTT. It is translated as CASSLGQGTGELFF. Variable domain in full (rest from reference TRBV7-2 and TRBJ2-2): GAGVSQSPSNKVTEKGKDVELRCDPISGHTALYWYRQSLGQGLEFLIYFQGNSAPDKSGLPSDRFSAERTGGSVSTLTIQRTQQEDSAVYLCASSLGQGTGELFFGEGSRLTVL.

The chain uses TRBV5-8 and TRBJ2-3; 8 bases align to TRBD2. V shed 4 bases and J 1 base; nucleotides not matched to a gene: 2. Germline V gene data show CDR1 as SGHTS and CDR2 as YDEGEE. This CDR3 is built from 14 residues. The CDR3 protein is CASSPTSGTDTQYF. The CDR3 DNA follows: TGTGCCAGCAGCCCGACTAGCGGCACAGATACGCAGTATTTT.

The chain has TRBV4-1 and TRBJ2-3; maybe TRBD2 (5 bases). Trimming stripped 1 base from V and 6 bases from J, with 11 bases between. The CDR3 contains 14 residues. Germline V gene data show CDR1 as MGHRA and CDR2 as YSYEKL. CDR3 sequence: CASSQAAQRDTQYF. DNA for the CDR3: TGCGCCAGCAGCCAAGCGGCGCAGCGGGATACGCAGTATTTT.

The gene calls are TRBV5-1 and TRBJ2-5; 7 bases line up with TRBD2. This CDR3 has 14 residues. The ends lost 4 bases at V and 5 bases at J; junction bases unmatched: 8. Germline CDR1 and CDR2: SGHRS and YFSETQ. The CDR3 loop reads CASSPGGAQETQYF. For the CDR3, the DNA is TGCGCCAGCAGCCCGGGAGGAGCGCAGGAGACCCAGTACTTC.

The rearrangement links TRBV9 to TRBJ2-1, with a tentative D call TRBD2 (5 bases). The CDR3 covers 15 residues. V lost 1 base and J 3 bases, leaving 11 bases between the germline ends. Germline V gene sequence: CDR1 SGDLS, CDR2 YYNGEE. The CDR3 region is CASSVMSSSYNEQFF. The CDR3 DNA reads TGTGCCAGCAGCGTAATGTCTAGCAGCTACAATGAGCAGTTCTTC.

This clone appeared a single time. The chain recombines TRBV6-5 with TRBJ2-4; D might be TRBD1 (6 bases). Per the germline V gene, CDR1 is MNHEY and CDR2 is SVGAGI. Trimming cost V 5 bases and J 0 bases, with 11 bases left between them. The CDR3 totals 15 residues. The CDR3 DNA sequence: TGTGCCAGCAGTGCCGGACAGTTAGCCAAAAACATTCAGTACTTC. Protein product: CASSAGQLAKNIQYF.

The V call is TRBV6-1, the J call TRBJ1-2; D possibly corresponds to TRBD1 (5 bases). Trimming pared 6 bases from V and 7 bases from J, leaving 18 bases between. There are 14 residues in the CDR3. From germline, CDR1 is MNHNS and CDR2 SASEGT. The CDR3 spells CASSLGGEKGGYTF. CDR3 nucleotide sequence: TGTGCCAGCAGCCTAGGAGGGGAGAAAGGTGGCTACACCTTC.

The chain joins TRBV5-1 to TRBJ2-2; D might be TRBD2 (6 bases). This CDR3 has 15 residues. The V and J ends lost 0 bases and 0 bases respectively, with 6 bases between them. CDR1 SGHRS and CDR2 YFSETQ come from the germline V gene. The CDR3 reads CASSLGGTNTGELFF. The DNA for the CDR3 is TGCGCCAGCAGCTTGGGCGGGACGAACACCGGGGAGCTGTTTTTT. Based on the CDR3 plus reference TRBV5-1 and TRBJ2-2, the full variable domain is KAGVTQTPRYLIKTRGQQVTLSCSPISGHRSVSWYQQTPGQGLQFLFEYFSETQRNKGNFPGRFSGRQFSNSRSEMNVSTLELGDSALYLCASSLGGTNTGELFFGEGSRLTVL.

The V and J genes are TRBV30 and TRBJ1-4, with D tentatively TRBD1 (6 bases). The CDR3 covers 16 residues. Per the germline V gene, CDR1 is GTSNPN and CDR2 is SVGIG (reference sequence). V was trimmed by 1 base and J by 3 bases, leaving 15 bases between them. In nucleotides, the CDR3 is TGTGCCTGGAGTGAAATCGGGGGGCGAGCTAATGAAAAACTGTTTTTT. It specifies CAWSEIGGRANEKLFF.

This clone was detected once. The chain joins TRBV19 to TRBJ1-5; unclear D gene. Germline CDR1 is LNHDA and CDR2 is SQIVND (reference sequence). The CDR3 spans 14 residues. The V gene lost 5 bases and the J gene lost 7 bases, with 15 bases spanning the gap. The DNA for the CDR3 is TGTGCCAGTAGTCCCGGGAGGGTTGGGCAGCCCCAGCATTTT. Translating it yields CASSPGRVGQPQHF.

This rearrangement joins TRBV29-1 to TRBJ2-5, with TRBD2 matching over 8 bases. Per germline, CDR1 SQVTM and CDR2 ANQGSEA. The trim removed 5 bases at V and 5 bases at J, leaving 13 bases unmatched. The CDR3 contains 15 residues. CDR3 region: CSVLGQREFRETQYF. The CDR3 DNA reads TGCAGCGTTCTAGGCCAGCGGGAGTTCAGGGAGACCCAGTACTTC.

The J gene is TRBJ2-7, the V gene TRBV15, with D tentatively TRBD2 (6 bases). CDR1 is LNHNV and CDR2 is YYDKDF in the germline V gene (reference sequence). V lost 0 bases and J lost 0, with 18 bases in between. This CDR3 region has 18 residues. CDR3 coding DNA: TGTGCCACCAGCAGAGACCTCTATAGCGGTTCCGTCTCCTACGAGCAGTACTTC. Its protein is CATSRDLYSGSVSYEQYF.

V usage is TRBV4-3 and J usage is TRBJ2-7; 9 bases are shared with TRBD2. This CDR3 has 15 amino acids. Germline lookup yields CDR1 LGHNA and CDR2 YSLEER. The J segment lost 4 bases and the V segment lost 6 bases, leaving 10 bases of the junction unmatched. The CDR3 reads CASRPRAGGVYEQYF. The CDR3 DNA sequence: TGCGCCAGCAGACCGCGAGCGGGAGGAGTTTACGAGCAGTACTTC.

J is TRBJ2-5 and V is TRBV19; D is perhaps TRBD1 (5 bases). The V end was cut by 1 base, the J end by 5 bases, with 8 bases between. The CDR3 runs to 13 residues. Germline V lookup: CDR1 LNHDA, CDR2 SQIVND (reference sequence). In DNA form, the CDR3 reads TGTGCCAGTAGTATAGGGCAGGGTGAGACCCAGTACTTC. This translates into CASSIGQGETQYF.

The CDR3 DNA reads as TGTGCCAGCAGCTTAGTAGCGGGAGGGCCCCATACGCAGTATTTT. Protein sequence: CASSLVAGGPHTQYF. This sequence joins TRBV7-2 and TRBJ2-3; 11 bases are shared with TRBD2. J gave up 7 bases and V 1 base, and 4 bases lay outside the gene matches. Looked up from germline, CDR1 is SGHTA and CDR2 is FQGNSA. This CDR3 is built from 15 residues.

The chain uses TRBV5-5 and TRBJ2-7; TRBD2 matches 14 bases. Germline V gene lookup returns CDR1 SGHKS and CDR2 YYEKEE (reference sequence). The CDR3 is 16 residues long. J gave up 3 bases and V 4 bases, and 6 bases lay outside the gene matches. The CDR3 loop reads CASSPGTSGRGYEQYF. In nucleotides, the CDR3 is TGTGCCAGCAGCCCGGGGACTAGCGGGAGAGGCTACGAGCAGTACTTC. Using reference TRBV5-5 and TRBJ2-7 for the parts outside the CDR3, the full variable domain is DAGVTQSPTHLIKTRGQQVTLRCSPISGHKSVSWYQQVLGQGPQFIFQYYEKEERGRGNFPDRFSARQFPNYSSELNVNALLLGDSALYLCASSPGTSGRGYEQYFGPGTRLTVT.

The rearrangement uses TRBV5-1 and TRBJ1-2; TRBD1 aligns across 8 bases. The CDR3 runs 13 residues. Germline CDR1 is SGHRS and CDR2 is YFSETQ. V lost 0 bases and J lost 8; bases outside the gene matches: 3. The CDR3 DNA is TGCGCCAGCAGCTTGGTGCCAGGGGGCGGCTACACCTTC. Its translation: CASSLVPGGGYTF.